This TCR beta chain comes out of a study of radiotherapy plus CTLA-4 blockade in lung cancer. Overall study context: Disease control was seen in 30% to 35% of patients, objective responses in 15% to 20%.

This clone showed up just a few times. Its cognate antigen is unknown. People whose metastatic non-small-cell lung cancer was chemo-refractory got focal radiation along with CTLA-4 blockade by ipilimumab. The protocol was immunoSEQ multiplex PCR, while the TCRdb copy is restricted to in-frame clones and leaves out a portion. The sample comprises 48,000 or so clones, roughly 86% of which are singletons, and roughly 5% rests with the top ten. V shed 2 bases and J shed 4 bases, with 11 bases lying between them. Per the germline V gene, CDR1 is MNHEY and CDR2 is SMNVEV (reference sequence). The CDR3 loop spans 14 amino acids. The study's findings and limits: In blood, after radiotherapy plus ipilimumab, tumor-derived TCR clones expanded.

The clonotype was recovered from a human donor with non-small cell lung cancer whose response to radiotherapy plus ipilimumab could not be evaluated. J is TRBJ1-1 and V is TRBV27; unclear D gene. Sequenced here: peripheral blood, sampled from a patient treated with radiotherapy plus ipilimumab. CDR3 nucleotide sequence: TGTGCCAGCAGTTTACTATCCGGGTTCACTGAAGCTTTCTTT. It yields the protein CASSLLSGFTEAFF.